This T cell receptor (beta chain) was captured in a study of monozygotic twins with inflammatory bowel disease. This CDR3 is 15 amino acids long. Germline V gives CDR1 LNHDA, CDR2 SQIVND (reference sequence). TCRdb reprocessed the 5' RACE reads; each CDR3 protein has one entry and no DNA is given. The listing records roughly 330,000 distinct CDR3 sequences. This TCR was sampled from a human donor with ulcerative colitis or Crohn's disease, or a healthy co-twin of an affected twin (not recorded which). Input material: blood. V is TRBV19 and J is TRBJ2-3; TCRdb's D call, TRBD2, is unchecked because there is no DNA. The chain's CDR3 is CASSPTGGPLDTQYF.